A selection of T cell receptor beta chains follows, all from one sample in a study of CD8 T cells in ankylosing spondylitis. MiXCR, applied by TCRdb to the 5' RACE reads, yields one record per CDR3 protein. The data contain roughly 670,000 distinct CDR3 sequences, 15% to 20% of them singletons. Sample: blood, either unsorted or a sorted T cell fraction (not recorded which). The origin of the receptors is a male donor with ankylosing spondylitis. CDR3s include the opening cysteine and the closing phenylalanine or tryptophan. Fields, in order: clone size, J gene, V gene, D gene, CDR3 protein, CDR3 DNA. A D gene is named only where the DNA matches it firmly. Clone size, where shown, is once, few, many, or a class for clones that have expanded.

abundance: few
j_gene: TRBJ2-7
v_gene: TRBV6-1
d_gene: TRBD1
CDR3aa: CASSPIGTGDYEQYF
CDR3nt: TGTGCCAGCAGTCCAATCGGGACAGGGGACTACGAGCAGTACTTC

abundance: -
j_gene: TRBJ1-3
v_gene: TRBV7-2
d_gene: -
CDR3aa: CASSLGFGVGNTIYF
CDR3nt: TGTGCCAGCAGCTTAGGGTTTGGGGTCGGAAACACCATATATTTT

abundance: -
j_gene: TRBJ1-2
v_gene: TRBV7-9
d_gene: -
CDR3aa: CASTRRGINYGYTF
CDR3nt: TGTGCCAGCACTAGGAGAGGGATTAACTATGGCTACACCTTC

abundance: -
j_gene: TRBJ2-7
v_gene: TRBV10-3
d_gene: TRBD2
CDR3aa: CAISGGSGAYEQYF
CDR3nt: TGTGCCATCAGTGGAGGTAGCGGGGCCTACGAGCAGTACTTC

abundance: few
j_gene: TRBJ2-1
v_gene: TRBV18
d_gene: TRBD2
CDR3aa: CASSPQPGLAGFNEQFF
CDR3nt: TGTGCCAGCTCACCTCAGCCGGGACTAGCGGGATTCAATGAGCAGTTCTTC

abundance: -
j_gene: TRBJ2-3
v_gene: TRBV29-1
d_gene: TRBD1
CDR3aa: CSVLPTGSTDTQYF
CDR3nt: TGCAGCGTCCTCCCGACAGGGAGCACAGATACGCAGTATTTT

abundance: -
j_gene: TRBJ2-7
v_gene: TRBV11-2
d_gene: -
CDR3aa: CASSLDRWGGPYEQYF
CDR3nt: TGTGCCAGCAGCTTAGATCGTTGGGGGGGCCCCTACGAGCAGTACTTC

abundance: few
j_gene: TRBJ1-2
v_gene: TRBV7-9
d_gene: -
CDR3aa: CASSLAGLIVGYGYTF
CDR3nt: TGTGCCAGCAGCTTAGCAGGCCTGATAGTGGGCTATGGCTACACCTTC

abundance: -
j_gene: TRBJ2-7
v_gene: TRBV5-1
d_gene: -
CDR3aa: CASSEGVAYEQYF
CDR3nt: TGCGCCAGCAGCGAGGGGGTAGCCTACGAGCAGTACTTC

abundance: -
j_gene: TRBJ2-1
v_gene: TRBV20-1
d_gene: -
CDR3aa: CSAMKGLQYDNEQFF
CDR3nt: TGCAGTGCTATGAAGGGACTCCAATACGACAATGAGCAGTTCTTC

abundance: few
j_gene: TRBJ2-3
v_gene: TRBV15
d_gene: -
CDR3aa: CATSRDGGRGTDTQYF
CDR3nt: TGTGCCACCAGCAGAGACGGGGGCCGGGGCACAGATACGCAGTATTTT

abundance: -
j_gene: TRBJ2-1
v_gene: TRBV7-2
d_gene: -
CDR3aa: CASSLDQNAYNEQFF
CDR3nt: TGTGCCAGCAGCTTAGATCAAAACGCCTACAATGAGCAGTTCTTC

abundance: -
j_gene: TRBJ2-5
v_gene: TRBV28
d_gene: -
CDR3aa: CASSLGGTQETQYF
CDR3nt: TGTGCCAGCAGTTTAGGCGGTACACAAGAGACCCAGTACTTC

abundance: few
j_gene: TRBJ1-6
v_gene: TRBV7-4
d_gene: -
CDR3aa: CASSHTTGSRSYNSPLHF
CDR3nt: TGTGCCAGCAGCCACACAACAGGGAGTAGGTCCTATAATTCACCCCTCCACTTT

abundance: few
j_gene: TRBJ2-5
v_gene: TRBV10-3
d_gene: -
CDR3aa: CAITPDGGTQYF
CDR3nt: TGTGCCATCACTCCGGACGGGGGGACCCAGTACTTC

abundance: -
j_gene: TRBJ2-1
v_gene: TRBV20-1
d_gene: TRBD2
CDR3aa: CSARESTSGGGNEQFF
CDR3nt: TGCAGTGCTAGAGAATCCACTAGCGGAGGGGGAAATGAGCAGTTCTTC

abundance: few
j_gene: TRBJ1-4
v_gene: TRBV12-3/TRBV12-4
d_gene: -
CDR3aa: CASSPSWGYEKLFF
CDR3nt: TGTGCCAGCAGTCCCTCTTGGGGGTATGAAAAACTGTTTTTT

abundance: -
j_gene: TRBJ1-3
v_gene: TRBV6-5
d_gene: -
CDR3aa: CASSPGRTIYF
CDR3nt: TGTGCCAGCAGCCCCGGCCGCACCATATATTTT

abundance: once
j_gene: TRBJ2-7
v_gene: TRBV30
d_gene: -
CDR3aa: CAWRPLEERYEQYF
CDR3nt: TGTGCCTGGAGGCCCTTGGAGGAGCGGTACGAGCAGTACTTC

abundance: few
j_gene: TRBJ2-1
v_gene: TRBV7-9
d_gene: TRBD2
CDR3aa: CASSLGGDLTDNEQFF
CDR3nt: TGTGCCAGCAGCTTGGGGGGGGACTTAACCGACAATGAGCAGTTCTTC

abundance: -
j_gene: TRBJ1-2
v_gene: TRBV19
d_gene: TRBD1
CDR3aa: CASSPGTGIVYGYTF
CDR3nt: TGTGCCAGTAGTCCCGGGACAGGGATCGTCTATGGCTACACCTTC

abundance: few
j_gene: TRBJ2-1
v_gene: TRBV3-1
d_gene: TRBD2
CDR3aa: CASSPERLAGYNEQFF
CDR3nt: TGTGCCAGCAGCCCAGAGAGACTAGCGGGATACAATGAGCAGTTCTTC

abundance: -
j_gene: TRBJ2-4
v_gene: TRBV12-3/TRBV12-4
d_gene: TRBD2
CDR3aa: CASSPGLAVAKNIQYF
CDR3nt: TGTGCCAGCAGCCCCGGACTAGCGGTAGCCAAAAACATTCAGTACTTC

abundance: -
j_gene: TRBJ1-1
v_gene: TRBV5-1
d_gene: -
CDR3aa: CASSTNRETEAFF
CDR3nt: TGCGCCAGCAGCACGAACAGGGAAACTGAAGCTTTCTTT

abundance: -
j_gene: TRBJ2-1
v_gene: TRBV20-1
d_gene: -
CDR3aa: CSATVSGRSSYNEQFF
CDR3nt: TGCAGTGCTACTGTTTCGGGAAGGAGCTCCTACAATGAGCAGTTCTTC

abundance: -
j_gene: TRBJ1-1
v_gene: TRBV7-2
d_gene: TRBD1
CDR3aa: CASRGHRGFDQNTEAFF
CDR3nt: TGTGCCAGCAGGGGTCACAGGGGATTCGATCAGAACACTGAAGCTTTCTTT

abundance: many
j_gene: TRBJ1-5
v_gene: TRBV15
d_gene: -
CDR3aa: CATSSLGRDQPQHF
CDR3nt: TGTGCCACCAGCAGCCTCGGGAGGGATCAGCCCCAGCATTTT

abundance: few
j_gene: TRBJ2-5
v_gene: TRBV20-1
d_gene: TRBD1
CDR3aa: CSADGQGAMPETQYF
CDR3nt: TGCAGTGCCGACGGACAGGGGGCCATGCCAGAGACCCAGTACTTC

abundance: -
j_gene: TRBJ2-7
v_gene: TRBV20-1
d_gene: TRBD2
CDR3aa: CSARPTSGRRSYEKYF
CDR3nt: TGCAGTGCTAGACCTACTAGCGGGAGGAGGAGCTACGAGAAGTACTTC

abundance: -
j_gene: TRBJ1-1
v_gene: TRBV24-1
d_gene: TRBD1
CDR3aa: CATRDPQGRAFF
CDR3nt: TGTGCCACCAGAGACCCACAGGGGAGGGCTTTCTTT